The 31 T cell receptor beta chains below come from one sample, sequenced in a study of cytomegalovirus exposure and HLA in healthy donors. PCR involved 60 Vbeta and 13 Jbeta primers. TCRdb keeps only in-frame clones here, not all; method: immunoSEQ multiplex PCR. Counted here are 220,000 or so clones, around four fifths occurring once; the ten biggest clones make up over 3.5%. Sequenced: PBMCs. These receptor sequences come from a male donor in good health and CMV-seronegative.

The chain uses TRBV2 and TRBJ2-3; TRBD1 aligns across 9 bases. Germline V gives CDR1 SNHLY, CDR2 FYNNEI. V gave up 10 bases and J gave up 1 base; unmatched junction bases: 9. The CDR3 length is 15 residues. The chain's CDR3 is CATISTGGGTDTQYF. CDR3 nucleotide sequence: TGTGCCACCATTTCGACAGGGGGGGGCACAGATACGCAGTATTTT.

CDR3 loop: CSVSGGGYGYTF. DNA of the CDR3: TGCAGCGTATCAGGGGGCGGTTATGGCTACACCTTC. The chain uses TRBV29-1 and TRBJ1-2, with 8 bases fitting TRBD1. The CDR3 length is 12 residues. Per the germline V gene, CDR1 is SQVTM and CDR2 is ANQGSEA. V gave up 6 bases and J gave up 5 bases; unmatched junction bases: 5. Full variable domain (outside the CDR3, taken from reference TRBV29-1 and TRBJ1-2): SAVISQKPSRDICQRGTSLTIQCQVDSQVTMMFWYRQQPGQSLTLIATANQGSEATYESGFVIDKFPISRPNLTFSTLTVSNMSPEDSSIYLCSVSGGGYGYTFGSGTRLTVV.

The chain recombines TRBV19 with TRBJ2-2; 11 bases are shared with TRBD1. The CDR3 is made up of 16 amino acids. The germline gives CDR1 LNHDA, CDR2 SQIVND (reference sequence). V lost 7 bases and J lost 6; bases outside the gene matches: 10. The CDR3: CASTPWSGQGAGELFF. CDR3 in DNA: TGTGCCAGTACCCCCTGGTCGGGACAGGGGGCCGGGGAGCTGTTTTTT. Looking up the rest from reference TRBV19 and TRBJ2-2 gives the full variable domain: DGGITQSPKYLFRKEGQNVTLSCEQNLNHDAMYWYRQDPGQGLRLIYYSQIVNDFQKGDIAEGYSVSREKKESFPLTVTSAQKNPTAFYLCASTPWSGQGAGELFFGEGSRLTVL.

The rearrangement joins TRBV5-4 to TRBJ2-1; possibly TRBD2 for D (6 bases). Germline V gives CDR1 SGHNT, CDR2 YYREEE (reference sequence). The germline V and J ends were trimmed by 1 base and 9 bases, with 17 bases remaining between them. This CDR3 has 15 amino acids. CDR3 amino acids: CASSLPGEGSTEQFF. The CDR3 nucleotides read TGTGCCAGCAGCTTGCCGGGAGAGGGTAGTACTGAGCAGTTCTTC. The whole variable domain, remainder taken from reference TRBV5-4 and TRBJ2-1, is ETGVTQSPTHLIKTRGQQVTLRCSSQSGHNTVSWYQQALGQGPQFIFQYYREEENGRGNFPPRFSGLQFPNYSSELNVNALELDDSALYLCASSLPGEGSTEQFFGPGTRLTVL.

This clone has only a few counts. The chain is built from TRBV5-1 and TRBJ1-4; perhaps TRBD1 as D (5 bases). The CDR3 spans 16 residues. Per germline, CDR1 SGHRS and CDR2 YFSETQ. Trimming pared 4 bases from V and 0 bases from J, leaving 13 bases between. This CDR3 is CASSAGTSTTNEKLFF. The CDR3 DNA sequence: TGCGCCAGCAGCGCGGGGACGTCCACAACTAATGAAAAACTGTTTTTT.

CDR3 loop: CSGDPGRHLLNSPLHF. For the CDR3, the DNA is TGCAGCGGTGACCCAGGCCGTCACCTCCTTAATTCACCCCTCCACTTT. V is TRBV29-1 and J is TRBJ1-6; D call uncertain. V gave up 7 bases and J gave up 6 bases, with 22 bases separating them. Looked up from germline, CDR1 is SQVTM and CDR2 is ANQGSEA. This CDR3 is 16 amino acids long. Filled out from reference TRBV29-1 and TRBJ1-6, the complete variable domain reads SAVISQKPSRDICQRGTSLTIQCQVDSQVTMMFWYRQQPGQSLTLIATANQGSEATYESGFVIDKFPISRPNLTFSTLTVSNMSPEDSSIYLCSGDPGRHLLNSPLHFGNGTRLTVT.

The chain couples TRBV30 to TRBJ2-7, with TRBD2 matching over 7 bases. V lost 5 bases to trimming and J lost 2 bases; unmatched junction nucleotides: 6. This CDR3 has 13 amino acids. The germline V gene has CDR1 GTSNPN and CDR2 SVGIG (reference sequence). The CDR3 region has the DNA TGTGCCTGGCTTATGGCGGGGGCCTACGAGCAGTACTTC. Encoded protein: CAWLMAGAYEQYF.

DNA of the CDR3: TGTGCCAGTACCCAAAATGGGAGAGAGACCCAGTACTTC. Its protein is CASTQNGRETQYF. J is TRBJ2-5 and V is TRBV19; possibly TRBD2 for D (5 bases). Germline-derived CDR1 and CDR2 are LNHDA and SQIVND (reference sequence). V lost 7 bases, J lost 4 bases, and 13 bases lay in between. The CDR3 extends over 13 amino acids.

The chain links TRBV28 to TRBJ2-3; 11 bases are shared with TRBD2. Germline CDR1 reads MDHEN; CDR2 reads SYDVKM. The J segment lost 2 bases and the V segment lost 8 bases, leaving 3 bases of the junction unmatched. CDR3 length: 14 amino acids. DNA of the CDR3: TGTGCCAGCCGACTAGCGGGACCCACAGATACGCAGTATTTT. Translating gives CASRLAGPTDTQYF. The full variable domain, rest sourced from reference TRBV28 and TRBJ2-3, is DVKVTQSSRYLVKRTGEKVFLECVQDMDHENMFWYRQDPGLGLRLIYFSYDVKMKEKGDIPEGYSVSREKKERFSLILESASTNQTSMYLCASRLAGPTDTQYFGPGTRLTVL.

The sample holds one count of this clone. This chain joins TRBV9 and TRBJ2-1, with 8 bases matching TRBD1. V was clipped by 2 bases and J by 6 bases; unmatched bases: 7. This CDR3 spans 15 amino acids. Germline V gene data show CDR1 as SGDLS and CDR2 as YYNGEE. DNA for the CDR3: TGTGCCAGCAGCGTGGGACAGGAAACACCCAATGAGCAGTTCTTC. It yields the protein CASSVGQETPNEQFF. The full variable domain, with the rest looked up from reference TRBV9 and TRBJ2-1, is DSGVTQTPKHLITATGQRVTLRCSPRSGDLSVYWYQQSLDQGLQFLIQYYNGEERAKGNILERFSAQQFPDLHSELNLSSLELGDSALYFCASSVGQETPNEQFFGPGTRLTVL.

This clone turned up a few times. The chain joins TRBV19 to TRBJ1-1, with 7 bases aligning to TRBD1. Per germline, CDR1 LNHDA and CDR2 SQIVND (reference sequence). V shed 3 bases, J shed 7 bases, and the junction held 11 bases outside the gene matches. The CDR3 covers 15 residues. CDR3 in amino acids: CASSIKARGGGEAFF. The DNA of the CDR3 is TGTGCCAGTAGTATCAAGGCCCGAGGGGGCGGTGAAGCTTTCTTT.

This rearrangement joins TRBV4-1 to TRBJ2-3, with 8 positions matching TRBD2. Germline V lookup: CDR1 MGHRA, CDR2 YSYEKL. The CDR3 contains 14 residues. The V gene end was trimmed by 4 bases and the J gene end by 7 bases; junction bases not matched to a gene: 7. The CDR3 is CASSRTAGVNTQYF. The CDR3 DNA sequence: TGCGCCAGCAGCCGAACAGCGGGAGTGAATACGCAGTATTTT.

This chain uses TRBV6-5 with TRBJ1-1; D is undetermined. The germline V gene has CDR1 MNHEY and CDR2 SVGAGI. V lost 5 bases, J lost 1 base, and 11 bases lay in between. This CDR3 has 14 residues. The CDR3 coding sequence is TGTGCCAGCAGTACCTTAACCAGGAACACTGAAGCTTTCTTT. This sequence encodes CASSTLTRNTEAFF.

The chain uses TRBV7-3 and TRBJ2-2, with 8 bases identical to TRBD2. The CDR3 extends over 17 amino acids. The germline V gene has CDR1 SGHTA and CDR2 FQGTGA. J was trimmed by 1 base and V by 2 bases; bases with no gene match: 6. CDR3 DNA sequence: TGTGCCAGCAGCTTATTCGGCGGGAGGAAGAACACCGGGGAGCTGTTTTTT. This sequence encodes CASSLFGGRKNTGELFF.

V gene TRBV7-3 combines with J gene TRBJ2-1; 9 positions agree with TRBD1. Looked up from germline, CDR1 is SGHTA and CDR2 is FQGTGA. This CDR3 comprises 16 residues. V lost 0 bases, J lost 10 bases, and 10 bases stayed unmatched. The CDR3 here is CASSLTTIQGAGEQFF. In nucleotides, the CDR3 is TGTGCCAGCAGCTTAACCACGATACAGGGGGCGGGGGAGCAGTTCTTC.

DNA of the CDR3: TGCGCCAGCAGTCCAACTAGCGGTAGTTTCACAGATACGCAGTATTTT. It encodes CASSPTSGSFTDTQYF. V gene TRBV5-1 combines with J gene TRBJ2-3, with 8 bases identical to TRBD2. CDR1 and CDR2 from the germline V gene are SGHRS and YFSETQ. The CDR3 covers 16 residues. V lost 5 bases and J lost 2; bases outside the gene matches: 10.

The chain combines TRBV5-1 with TRBJ1-1; possible D gene TRBD1, 6 bases. This CDR3 region has 16 residues. The V and J ends lost 1 base and 1 base respectively, with 14 bases between them. Per the germline V gene, CDR1 is SGHRS and CDR2 is YFSETQ. DNA of the CDR3: TGCGCCAGCAGCTTGAGAGAGGGAGGGGGGAACACTGAAGCTTTCTTT. This sequence encodes CASSLREGGGNTEAFF.

This clone turned up a few times. The rearrangement uses TRBV19 and TRBJ2-7; D may be TRBD1 (6 bases). CDR1 is LNHDA and CDR2 is SQIVND in the germline V gene (reference sequence). The CDR3 runs to 12 residues. Trimming left V 6 bases short and J 6 bases short, with 12 bases between. CDR3 sequence (DNA): TGTGCCAGTAGCCAACAGGGATCCGAGCAGTACTTC. This sequence encodes CASSQQGSEQYF. Based on the CDR3 plus reference TRBV19 and TRBJ2-7, the full variable domain is DGGITQSPKYLFRKEGQNVTLSCEQNLNHDAMYWYRQDPGQGLRLIYYSQIVNDFQKGDIAEGYSVSREKKESFPLTVTSAQKNPTAFYLCASSQQGSEQYFGPGTRLTVT.

This clone was found a few times. This chain uses TRBV27 with TRBJ1-5; 10 bases fit TRBD1. This CDR3 has 14 amino acids. The germline CDR1 and CDR2 sequences are MNHEY and SMNVEV (reference sequence). The trim removed 4 bases at V and 8 bases at J, leaving 5 bases unmatched. CDR3 residues: CASSSRQGAKPQHF. CDR3 coding DNA: TGTGCCAGCAGTTCCCGACAGGGGGCGAAGCCCCAGCATTTT.

V usage is TRBV19 and J usage is TRBJ1-1, with 9 bases identical to TRBD1. Losses at the gene ends were 6 bases for V and 5 bases for J; bases not matched to a gene: 10. The CDR3 consists of 15 residues. Germline loops: CDR1 LNHDA, CDR2 SQIVND (reference sequence). The CDR3 DNA reads TGTGCCAGTAGGAGAGAGGACAGGGGAGGAACTGAAGCTTTCTTT. It is translated as CASRREDRGGTEAFF.

This chain connects TRBV27 to TRBJ2-1, with a weak D call TRBD2 (5 bases). This CDR3 has 14 residues. V lost 1 base to trimming and J lost 3 bases, with 7 bases between them. CDR1 is MNHEY and CDR2 is SMNVEV in the germline V gene (reference sequence). The CDR3 region has the DNA TGTGCCAGCAGTTTATACGGGGACTACAATGAGCAGTTCTTC. Translating it yields CASSLYGDYNEQFF.

This sequence joins TRBV2 and TRBJ1-2; tentatively, D is TRBD1 (6 bases). The CDR3 covers 15 residues. The V gene's germline CDR1 is SNHLY and CDR2 FYNNEI. V was trimmed by 5 bases and J by 4 bases, leaving 17 bases between them. Here the CDR3 DNA reads TGTGCCAGCAGTTCGGACAGCGCTGTTCTCTATGGCTACACCTTC. Its translation is CASSSDSAVLYGYTF. Full variable domain (remainder filled in from reference TRBV2 and TRBJ1-2): EPEVTQTPSHQVTQMGQEVILRCVPISNHLYFYWYRQILGQKVEFLVSFYNNEISEKSEIFDDQFSVERPDGSNFTLKIRSTKLEDSAMYFCASSSDSAVLYGYTFGSGTRLTVV.

This chain joins TRBV11-2 and TRBJ2-1; 9 bases line up with TRBD2. Germline-derived CDR1 and CDR2 are SGHAT and FQNNGV. This CDR3 is 16 amino acids long. The J segment lost 3 bases and the V segment lost 1 base, leaving 4 bases of the junction unmatched. The CDR3 coding sequence is TGTGCCAGCAGCTTAGCGGCGGGAGGGCTCTACAATGAGCAGTTCTTC. Translating it yields CASSLAAGGLYNEQFF.

This clone appeared a single time. The chain combines TRBV28 with TRBJ2-7; D might be TRBD2 (5 bases). V was cut by 6 bases and J by 2 bases, with 20 bases left in between. There are 16 residues in the CDR3. Germline loops: CDR1 MDHEN, CDR2 SYDVKM. CDR3 in amino acids: CASSVQSGPVAYEQYF. CDR3 sequence (DNA): TGTGCCAGCAGCGTTCAAAGCGGCCCGGTTGCCTACGAGCAGTACTTC.

The chain joins TRBV7-2 to TRBJ2-7; D is ambiguous. CDR3 length: 14 amino acids. Trimming shortened V by 2 bases and J by 1 base, and 9 bases separated the two germline ends. Germline V gene lookup returns CDR1 SGHTA and CDR2 FQGNSA. As DNA, the CDR3 is TGTGCCAGCAGCTTAAACTTGCGGTCCTACGAGCAGTACTTC. Translation gives CASSLNLRSYEQYF.

The chain is built from TRBV29-1 and TRBJ2-1, with TRBD2 matching over 12 bases. CDR1 and CDR2 from the germline V gene are SQVTM and ANQGSEA. V dropped 2 bases and J dropped 10; count of bases not matched to a gene: 9. This CDR3 is built from 15 residues. The CDR3 loop reads CSVEPLAGGPWEQFF. The CDR3 DNA is TGCAGCGTTGAACCCCTAGCGGGAGGGCCGTGGGAGCAGTTCTTC.

This chain connects TRBV18 to TRBJ1-6; TRBD1 matches 7 bases. CDR3 size: 15 residues. The germline CDR1 and CDR2 sequences are KGHSH and LQKENI. J gave up 8 bases and V 2 bases, and 6 bases lay outside the gene matches. Here the CDR3 DNA reads TGTGCCAGCTCACCAGCGAGGGGGCGAGATTCACCCCTCCACTTT. As protein: CASSPARGRDSPLHF. The variable domain in full, completed from reference TRBV18 and TRBJ1-6, reads NAGVMQNPRHLVRRRGQEARLRCSPMKGHSHVYWYRQLPEEGLKFMVYLQKENIIDESGMPKERFSAEFPKEGPSILRIQQVVRGDSAAYFCASSPARGRDSPLHFGNGTRLTVT.

V is TRBV10-1 and J is TRBJ2-3; TRBD2 aligns across 10 bases. Germline assignment: CDR1 WNHNN and CDR2 SYGVQD (reference sequence). The CDR3 is 16 residues long. The V segment lost 0 bases and the J segment 5 bases; nucleotides outside the gene matches: 5. CDR3 residues: CASSESLAGVRDTQYF. Written as DNA, the CDR3 is TGCGCCAGCAGTGAGTCTCTAGCGGGAGTCAGAGATACGCAGTATTTT.

The chain recombines TRBV2 with TRBJ2-7; D call uncertain. The CDR3 totals 12 residues. Looked up from germline, CDR1 is SNHLY and CDR2 is FYNNEI. The ends were cut back, 7 bases at V and 2 bases at J, with 9 bases in the middle. CDR3 residues: CASTILTYEQYF. The CDR3 DNA follows: TGTGCCAGCACTATATTAACCTACGAGCAGTACTTC.

This clone was found once. The V gene is TRBV10-3, the J gene TRBJ2-7; 7 nucleotides agree with TRBD1. This CDR3 is 15 amino acids long. The germline V gene has CDR1 ENHRY and CDR2 SYGVKD. V lost 6 bases to trimming and J lost 0 bases; unmatched junction nucleotides: 8. The CDR3 nucleotides are TGTGCCATCAGGGCCTGGGACAGCAACTCCTACGAGCAGTACTTC. Translating it yields CAIRAWDSNSYEQYF.

V and J are TRBV15 and TRBJ2-2, with D unclear. The CDR3 covers 15 residues. Trimming took off 0 bases at V and 0 bases at J, with 5 bases between the two ends. Per the germline V gene, CDR1 is LNHNV and CDR2 is YYDKDF (reference sequence). The CDR3 coding sequence is TGTGCCACCAGCAGAGAACAGTCGAACACCGGGGAGCTGTTTTTT. This encodes CATSREQSNTGELFF.